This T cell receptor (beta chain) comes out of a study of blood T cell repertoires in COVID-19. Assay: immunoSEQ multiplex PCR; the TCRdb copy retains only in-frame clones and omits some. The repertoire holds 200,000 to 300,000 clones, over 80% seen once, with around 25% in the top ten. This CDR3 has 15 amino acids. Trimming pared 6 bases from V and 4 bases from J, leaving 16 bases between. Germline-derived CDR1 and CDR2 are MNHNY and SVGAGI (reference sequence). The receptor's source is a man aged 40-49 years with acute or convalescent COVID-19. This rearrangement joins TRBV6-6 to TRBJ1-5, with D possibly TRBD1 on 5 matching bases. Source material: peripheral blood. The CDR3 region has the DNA TGTGCCAGCAGACACGACAGAGACCTAAATCAGCCCCAGCATTTT. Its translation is CASRHDRDLNQPQHF.